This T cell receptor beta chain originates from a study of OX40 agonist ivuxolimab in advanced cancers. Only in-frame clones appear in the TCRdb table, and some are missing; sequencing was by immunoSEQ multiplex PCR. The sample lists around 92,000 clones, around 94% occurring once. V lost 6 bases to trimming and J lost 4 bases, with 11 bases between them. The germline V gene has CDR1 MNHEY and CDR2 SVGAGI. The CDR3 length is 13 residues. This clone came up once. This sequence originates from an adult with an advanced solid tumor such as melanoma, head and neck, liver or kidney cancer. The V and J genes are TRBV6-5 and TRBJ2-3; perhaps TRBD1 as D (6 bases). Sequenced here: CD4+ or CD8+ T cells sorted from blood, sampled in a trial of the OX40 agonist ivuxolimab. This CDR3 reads CASRKQGSDTQYF. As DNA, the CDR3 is TGTGCCAGCAGAAAACAGGGTTCAGATACGCAGTATTTT.